These 24 T cell receptor beta chains were sequenced from one sample in a study of blood T cell repertoires in COVID-19. TCRdb keeps only in-frame clones here, not all; method: immunoSEQ multiplex PCR. This sample yields about 97,000 clones, of which about 87% are seen a single time; about 20% belongs to the top ten. Source material: peripheral blood. These receptors were obtained from a human donor in a cohort sampled during active COVID-19.

This chain uses TRBV19 with TRBJ2-1; D is possibly TRBD2 (5 bases). V shed 0 bases and J shed 0 bases, with 6 bases lying between them. This CDR3 region has 15 residues. In germline, CDR1 is LNHDA, CDR2 SQIVND (reference sequence). The CDR3 loop reads CASSIEGSSYNEQFF. CDR3 DNA sequence: TGTGCCAGTAGTATAGAGGGGAGCTCCTACAATGAGCAGTTCTTC.

The rearrangement links TRBV6-2 or TRBV6-3 to TRBJ2-7; D gene unclear. V shed 0 bases and J shed 1 base, with 10 bases lying between them. The CDR3 runs to 15 residues. Germline CDR1 MNHEY, CDR2 SVGEGT. Here the CDR3 reads CASSYSGQRSYEQYF. Here the CDR3 DNA reads TGTGCCAGCAGTTACTCCGGTCAGCGATCCTACGAGCAGTACTTC.

The CDR3: CSVDPQGQNTEAFF. CDR3 coding DNA: TGCAGCGTTGATCCACAGGGGCAGAACACTGAAGCTTTCTTT. The chain uses TRBV29-1 and TRBJ1-1; 7 bases are a match to TRBD1. From germline, CDR1 is SQVTM and CDR2 ANQGSEA. CDR3 length equals 14 residues. V was clipped by 3 bases and J by 1 base; unmatched bases: 5.

J is TRBJ2-2 and V is TRBV6-2 or TRBV6-3, with TRBD2 matching over 11 bases. Unmatched junction bases numbered 10, after V lost 5 bases and J lost 2 bases. The CDR3 length is 18 residues. Germline CDR1 is MNHEY and CDR2 is SVGEGT. CDR3 residues: CASSLPGLADSNTGELFF. CDR3 DNA: TGTGCCAGCAGTCTACCGGGACTAGCGGACTCTAACACCGGGGAGCTGTTTTTT.

V usage is TRBV6-6 and J usage is TRBJ2-7; the D gene is possibly TRBD2 (5 bases). Germline CDR1 is MNHNY and CDR2 is SVGAGI (reference sequence). V was shortened by 2 bases and J by 7 bases, with 21 bases between the two germline ends. This CDR3 contains 16 residues. The CDR3 sequence is CASSYDERLPSGEQYF. The CDR3 DNA is TGTGCCAGCAGTTACGACGAGAGACTACCATCTGGAGAGCAGTACTTC.

The J gene is TRBJ1-4, the V gene TRBV11-2; D unclear. CDR3 length: 15 residues. The germline V gene has CDR1 SGHAT and CDR2 FQNNGV. Trimming removed 2 bases from V and 5 bases from J, with 12 bases in between. CDR3 in amino acids: CASSLMRAGNEKLFF. The CDR3 bases are TGTGCCAGCAGCTTAATGAGGGCGGGGAATGAAAAACTGTTTTTT.

This chain uses TRBV2 with TRBJ1-5, with 9 bases fitting TRBD1. Looked up from germline, CDR1 is SNHLY and CDR2 is FYNNEI. This CDR3 spans 14 amino acids. V trimming: 6 bases; J trimming: 5 bases; junction bases outside the gene matches: 5. DNA for the CDR3: TGTGCCAGCAGGGGGGACAGGGTTCATCAGCCCCAGCATTTT. Its translation is CASRGDRVHQPQHF.

The chain has TRBV5-6 and TRBJ2-1; D might be TRBD2 (6 bases). Germline loops: CDR1 SGHDT, CDR2 YYEEEE. The V end was cut by 4 bases, the J end by 0 bases, with 14 bases between. This CDR3 contains 16 residues. CDR3 in amino acids: CASSVPGGRSYNEQFF. CDR3 bases: TGTGCCAGCAGCGTCCCCGGGGGTCGCTCCTACAATGAGCAGTTCTTC.

The gene calls are TRBV19 and TRBJ1-5, with 8 bases fitting TRBD1. Germline trimming cut 7 bases from V and 10 bases from J; bases unmatched to any gene: 18. The CDR3 consists of 16 residues. CDR1 is LNHDA and CDR2 is SQIVND in the germline V gene (reference sequence). CDR3 nucleotide sequence: TGTGCCAGTACCAACGCCCGGGACAGGTTAGAGGGACCCCAGCATTTT. Translation: CASTNARDRLEGPQHF.

The chain links TRBV5-4 to TRBJ2-3; tentatively, D is TRBD2 (5 bases). V was trimmed by 0 bases and J by 0 bases, leaving 11 bases between them. CDR1 is SGHNT and CDR2 is YYREEE in the germline V gene (reference sequence). The CDR3 is 16 amino acids. The CDR3 DNA sequence: TGTGCCAGCAGCTTGGATCCAGCGGTTAGCACAGATACGCAGTATTTT. Its protein is CASSLDPAVSTDTQYF.

This chain uses TRBV7-2 with TRBJ1-2, with no clear D. V was clipped by 2 bases and J by 6 bases, with 16 bases between them. Germline V gene sequence: CDR1 SGHTA, CDR2 FQGNSA. The CDR3 contains 15 residues. Here the CDR3 DNA reads TGTGCCAGCAGCTTAAGAAATGGGCGAACGGATGGCTACACCTTC. This encodes CASSLRNGRTDGYTF.

The CDR3 reads CASSPGHISGNTIYF. The CDR3 DNA is TGTGCCAGCAGCCCGGGACACATCTCTGGAAACACCATATATTTT. The genes are TRBV3-1 (or the pseudogene TRBV3-2) and TRBJ1-3, with a possible D match to TRBD1 (6 bases). Trimming took 4 bases from V and 0 from J, leaving 10 bases between them. The CDR3 has 15 amino acids. Germline assignment: CDR1 LGHDT and CDR2 YNNKEL (reference sequence).

A few counts support this clone. The junction does not match germline at one end; this may be a read error. This CDR3 reads CASSQEVRGGDLQLQHF. The CDR3 DNA follows: TGCGCCAGCAGCCAAGAGGTTAGAGGGGGGGATCTTCAGCTCCAGCATTTT. The V call is TRBV4-1, the J call TRBJ1-5; possibly TRBD1 for D (6 bases). The CDR3 consists of 17 residues. Germline V CDR1 and CDR2: MGHRA, YSYEKL.

The gene calls are TRBV15 and TRBJ1-2, with TRBD1 matching over 9 bases. V shed 0 bases and J 8 bases; nucleotides not matched to a gene: 4. The CDR3 spans 14 residues. Per germline, CDR1 LNHNV and CDR2 YYDKDF (reference sequence). The CDR3 reads CATSRDRTGGGYTF. The CDR3 nucleotides read TGTGCCACCAGCAGAGATCGAACAGGGGGCGGCTACACCTTC.

The chain is built from TRBV5-1 and TRBJ2-2, with a possible D match to TRBD2 (6 bases). Looked up from germline, CDR1 is SGHRS and CDR2 is YFSETQ. The CDR3 spans 15 residues. The ends were cut back, 4 bases at V and 5 bases at J, with 15 bases in the middle. Here the CDR3 reads CASSPAGLRTGELFF. CDR3 DNA sequence: TGCGCCAGCAGCCCGGCGGGGCTAAGAACCGGGGAGCTGTTTTTT. Supplemented by reference TRBV5-1 and TRBJ2-2, the full variable domain reads KAGVTQTPRYLIKTRGQQVTLSCSPISGHRSVSWYQQTPGQGLQFLFEYFSETQRNKGNFPGRFSGRQFSNSRSEMNVSTLELGDSALYLCASSPAGLRTGELFFGEGSRLTVL.

The chain employs TRBV28 and TRBJ1-1; D unclear. Trimming stripped 5 bases from V and 0 bases from J, with 4 bases between. CDR1 MDHEN and CDR2 SYDVKM come from the germline V gene. This CDR3 comprises 12 residues. CDR3 sequence (DNA): TGTGCCAGCAGTGCGATGAACACTGAAGCTTTCTTT. Protein sequence: CASSAMNTEAFF.

This rearrangement joins TRBV27 to TRBJ2-7; D call uncertain. The V end was cut by 2 bases, the J end by 3 bases, with 14 bases between. The CDR3 is 15 residues long. CDR1 is MNHEY and CDR2 is SMNVEV in the germline V gene (reference sequence). CDR3 nucleotide sequence: TGTGCCAGCAGTTTAGGTTACTCTACCCTCTACGAGCAGTACTTC. It yields the protein CASSLGYSTLYEQYF.

The chain carries TRBV2 and TRBJ2-3, with 10 bases lining up with TRBD2. CDR1 SNHLY and CDR2 FYNNEI come from the germline V gene. Trimming at V came to 8 bases and at J to 3 bases, leaving 5 bases not matched to a gene. The CDR3 loop spans 14 amino acids. In DNA, the CDR3 is TGTGCCAGCGGGCTAGCGGGAGTGACAGATACGCAGTATTTT. Translation gives CASGLAGVTDTQYF.

The chain carries TRBV5-4 and TRBJ2-2; D might be TRBD1 (5 bases). V lost 0 bases to trimming and J lost 7 bases, with 16 bases between them. CDR1 SGHNT and CDR2 YYREEE come from the germline V gene (reference sequence). This CDR3 comprises 16 residues. The DNA of the CDR3 is TGTGCCAGCAGCTTGGTGGTCGGACAAAAGGGCGGGGAGCTGTTTTTT. It translates to CASSLVVGQKGGELFF.

The V call is TRBV19, the J call TRBJ1-4; D is unclear. The V end lost 11 bases, the J end lost 8 bases, and 18 bases lay between the germline ends. Germline V gene lookup returns CDR1 LNHDA and CDR2 SQIVND (reference sequence). The CDR3 length is 13 residues. CDR3 sequence reads: CAASRGRNEKLFF. The CDR3 coding sequence is TGTGCCGCGTCGAGAGGGAGGAACGAAAAACTGTTTTTT.

The chain is built from TRBV7-6 and TRBJ2-2; TRBD2 matches at 7 bases. V dropped 5 bases and J dropped 7; count of bases not matched to a gene: 4. Germline CDR1 reads SGHVS; CDR2 reads FNYEAQ. CDR3 length: 13 amino acids. CDR3 protein: CASSLGEGGELFF. The CDR3 coding sequence is TGTGCCAGCAGCCTGGGGGAGGGCGGGGAGCTGTTTTTT.

The J gene is TRBJ2-7, the V gene TRBV9, with TRBD2 matching 9 bases. Trimming at V came to 0 bases and at J to 6 bases, leaving 7 bases not matched to a gene. Looked up from germline, CDR1 is SGDLS and CDR2 is YYNGEE. The CDR3 length is 15 residues. This chain's CDR3 is CASSVAAGGGLEQYF. In DNA form, the CDR3 reads TGTGCCAGCAGCGTAGCAGCGGGAGGAGGTCTCGAGCAGTACTTC.

The chain recombines TRBV2 with TRBJ1-1; D remains unclear. Trimming removed 4 bases at V and 5 bases at J, with 11 bases between. The CDR3 is made up of 13 amino acids. Germline CDR1 is SNHLY and CDR2 is FYNNEI. CDR3 coding DNA: TGTGCCAGCAGTGCCGCGGGTGCAACTGAAGCTTTCTTT. This sequence encodes CASSAAGATEAFF. Looking up the rest from reference TRBV2 and TRBJ1-1 gives the full variable domain: EPEVTQTPSHQVTQMGQEVILRCVPISNHLYFYWYRQILGQKVEFLVSFYNNEISEKSEIFDDQFSVERPDGSNFTLKIRSTKLEDSAMYFCASSAAGATEAFFGQGTRLTVV.

The J gene is TRBJ2-3, the V gene TRBV7-9; the match to TRBD1 covers 7 bases. The CDR3 has 17 amino acids. Germline V gene lookup returns CDR1 SEHNR and CDR2 FQNEAQ (reference sequence). V was pared by 5 bases and J by 4 bases, with 15 bases of the junction left unmatched. The CDR3 reads CASSDPLRQGQADTQYF. DNA of the CDR3: TGTGCCAGCAGCGACCCCCTTAGACAGGGTCAAGCAGATACGCAGTATTTT.